The 23 T cell receptor beta chains below were found in one sample sequenced in a study of Tregs in tolerant kidney transplant recipients. Measured with immunoSEQ multiplex PCR; TCRdb has only the in-frame clones, and not every one. The sample yields tens of thousands of clones, about 91% seen once. The specimen comprised Tregs from blood, sampled before the transplant. Receptors originate from a human donor who received a combined kidney and bone marrow transplant.

The rearrangement links TRBV7-8 to TRBJ1-2; no definite D call. V dropped 5 bases and J dropped 3 bases, with 10 bases sitting between them. CDR3 length equals 13 residues. The germline gives CDR1 SGHVS, CDR2 FQNEAQ. The CDR3 here is CASSPNPDYGYTF. CDR3 coding DNA: TGTGCCAGCAGCCCAAATCCAGACTATGGCTACACCTTC. Together with reference TRBV7-8 and TRBJ1-2, the CDR3 gives the full variable domain: GAGVSQSPRYKVAKRGQDVALRCDPISGHVSLFWYQQALGQGPEFLTYFQNEAQLDKSGLPSDRFFAERPEGSVSTLKIQRTQQEDSAVYLCASSPNPDYGYTFGSGTRLTVV.

The chain employs TRBV29-1 and TRBJ1-1; D gene unclear. Trimming stripped 1 base from V and 0 bases from J, with 6 bases between. Germline V CDR1 and CDR2: SQVTM, ANQGSEA. The CDR3 runs 13 residues. The CDR3 DNA sequence: TGCAGCGTTGAAGCGCAAATGAACACTGAAGCTTTCTTT. Its translation: CSVEAQMNTEAFF.

V and J are TRBV29-1 and TRBJ2-1, with TRBD2 as a possible D gene (5 bases). The CDR3 sequence is 15 residues long. Trimming removed 1 base from V and 0 bases from J, with 10 bases in between. The germline V gene encodes CDR1 SQVTM and CDR2 ANQGSEA. The CDR3: CSVEGLPSSYNEQFF. DNA for the CDR3: TGCAGCGTTGAAGGACTACCGAGCTCCTACAATGAGCAGTTCTTC.

The chain combines TRBV6-1 with TRBJ2-1; D might be TRBD2 (7 bases). Trimming took off 3 bases at V and 6 bases at J, with 12 bases between the two ends. The germline CDR1 and CDR2 sequences are MNHNS and SASEGT. The CDR3 has 14 residues. CDR3 in DNA: TGTGCCAGCAGTGAGGGGGGGCTAGGCAATGAGCAGTTCTTC. This codes for CASSEGGLGNEQFF.

This sequence joins TRBV12-1 and TRBJ1-2. TRBV12-1 is given as a pseudogene. The CDR3 contains 14 residues. CDR3 sequence: CASSFVWCSGGHTF. The CDR3 DNA reads as TGTGCCAGCAGCTTTGTCTGGTGTTCGGGAGGCCACACCTTC.

This chain links TRBV6-6 with TRBJ1-5; 7 nucleotides line up with TRBD1. In germline, CDR1 is MNHNY, CDR2 SVGAGI (reference sequence). V was clipped by 6 bases and J by 9 bases; unmatched bases: 5. There are 12 residues in the CDR3. The CDR3 DNA sequence: TGTGCCAGCAGCACAGGGGTCGGGCCCCAGCATTTT. Amino acid sequence: CASSTGVGPQHF.

The chain couples TRBV19 to TRBJ2-7, with TRBD2 matching 10 bases. The CDR3 covers 14 residues. Per germline, CDR1 LNHDA and CDR2 SQIVND (reference sequence). Trimming at V came to 9 bases and at J to 2 bases, leaving 7 bases not matched to a gene. The chain's CDR3 is CASTTSGYPYEQYF. The DNA for the CDR3 is TGTGCCAGCACGACTAGCGGGTACCCCTACGAGCAGTACTTC.

The V gene is TRBV10-2, the J gene TRBJ2-3; D is unresolved. This CDR3 has 14 amino acids. Germline V lookup: CDR1 WSHSY, CDR2 SAAADI. V was cut by 6 bases and J by 6 bases, with 16 bases left in between. This chain's CDR3 is CASRRGIASDTQYF. The CDR3 DNA is TGCGCCAGCAGGAGAGGAATAGCTTCGGATACGCAGTATTTT.

Written as DNA, the CDR3 is TGTGCCAGCAGCTTAGATCGGGGACAGAATGAAAAACTGTTTTTT. This codes for CASSLDRGQNEKLFF. The V call is TRBV11-2, the J call TRBJ1-4, with 7 bases fitting TRBD1. CDR3 length equals 15 residues. From germline, CDR1 is SGHAT and CDR2 FQNNGV. J was trimmed by 5 bases and V by 0 bases; bases with no gene match: 3.

The chain uses TRBV19 and TRBJ2-2; weak D call: TRBD2 (5 bases). The germline gives CDR1 LNHDA, CDR2 SQIVND (reference sequence). The CDR3 sequence is 16 residues long. Trimming removed 3 bases at V and 4 bases at J, with 15 bases between. This CDR3 reads CASSMGWTAGTGELFF. The CDR3 DNA follows: TGTGCCAGTAGTATGGGGTGGACGGCGGGCACCGGGGAGCTGTTTTTT.

The CDR3 DNA follows: TGCGCCAGCAGCCAGGGCGCAGGGTCTGGCTACACCTTC. Translated, it gives CASSQGAGSGYTF. V and J are TRBV5-1 and TRBJ1-2, with D possibly TRBD1 on 5 matching bases. Looked up from germline, CDR1 is SGHRS and CDR2 is YFSETQ. This CDR3 is built from 13 residues. V was shortened by 4 bases and J by 7 bases, with 14 bases between the two germline ends.

The rearrangement uses TRBV7-2 and TRBJ1-1, with D perhaps TRBD1 (6 bases). CDR3 length equals 16 residues. Germline CDR1 SGHTA, CDR2 FQGNSA. V was cut by 0 bases and J by 1 base, with 12 bases left in between. The CDR3 loop is CASSLAWDTENTEAFF. The CDR3 DNA follows: TGTGCCAGCAGCTTAGCGTGGGACACGGAGAACACTGAAGCTTTCTTT.

The chain employs TRBV2 and TRBJ2-7, with D perhaps matching TRBD1 (6 bases). The ends were cut back, 4 bases at V and 3 bases at J, with 10 bases in the middle. CDR1 and CDR2 from the germline V gene are SNHLY and FYNNEI. The CDR3 consists of 13 residues. Written as DNA, the CDR3 is TGTGCCAGCAGTGTCCTGGACAGCTACGAGCAGTACTTC. It specifies CASSVLDSYEQYF.

The rearrangement uses TRBV13 and TRBJ2-1, with TRBD2 as a possible D gene (5 bases). Trimming shortened V by 2 bases and J by 10 bases, and 12 bases separated the two germline ends. From germline, CDR1 is PRHDT and CDR2 FYEKMQ (reference sequence). The CDR3 has 13 amino acids. For the CDR3, the DNA is TGTGCCAGCAGCTTAACGGGGATATCGGAGCAGTTCTTC. Its protein is CASSLTGISEQFF.

This chain joins TRBV6-5 and TRBJ1-2; D perhaps matches TRBD1 (6 bases). Germline assignment: CDR1 MNHEY and CDR2 SVGAGI. Trimming shortened V by 2 bases and J by 2 bases, and 9 bases separated the two germline ends. The CDR3 extends over 14 amino acids. CDR3 residues: CASSYTGGNYGYTF. Written as DNA, the CDR3 is TGTGCCAGCAGTTACACTGGGGGCAACTATGGCTACACCTTC.

This chain links TRBV6-5 with TRBJ2-7; D is undetermined. The ends were cut back, 6 bases at V and 0 bases at J, with 12 bases in the middle. CDR1 and CDR2 (germline): MNHEY, SVGAGI. The CDR3 consists of 14 residues. CDR3 nucleotide sequence: TGTGCCAGCAGGACAAGCTATAGCTCCTACGAGCAGTACTTC. Amino acid sequence: CASRTSYSSYEQYF.

J is TRBJ2-7 and V is TRBV5-1, with D perhaps matching TRBD1 (6 bases). The CDR3 has 15 amino acids. V was trimmed by 3 bases and J by 3 bases, leaving 16 bases between them. Germline V gene data show CDR1 as SGHRS and CDR2 as YFSETQ. The CDR3, as DNA: TGCGCCAGCAGCTGGGACCCAGGGGCCTTCTACGAGCAGTACTTC. Translating gives CASSWDPGAFYEQYF.

The V gene is TRBV28, the J gene TRBJ1-1, with D possibly TRBD1 on 6 matching bases. The CDR3 is 15 amino acids. Germline assignment: CDR1 MDHEN and CDR2 SYDVKM. The germline V and J ends were trimmed by 8 bases and 7 bases, with 23 bases remaining between them. The DNA for the CDR3 is TGTGCCAGCCGCGGGGGGGGCGAAGGTGCCTTTGAAGCTTTCTTT. Residues: CASRGGGEGAFEAFF.

This clone was detected once. This chain connects TRBV19 to TRBJ2-2; TRBD2 might be the D (5 bases). This CDR3 has 16 residues. Germline-derived CDR1 and CDR2 are LNHDA and SQIVND (reference sequence). The V gene lost 2 bases and the J gene lost 0 bases, with 10 bases spanning the gap. CDR3 DNA: TGTGCCAGTAGTATATGGACTCGTACGAACACCGGGGAGCTGTTTTTT. It specifies CASSIWTRTNTGELFF.

The chain carries TRBV18 and TRBJ2-2; D gene ambiguous. This CDR3 comprises 12 residues. Between the trimmed V and J ends, which lost 0 bases and 4 bases, there was a span of 0 bases. From germline, CDR1 is KGHSH and CDR2 LQKENI. CDR3 region: CASSPPTGELFF. As DNA, the CDR3 is TGTGCCAGCTCACCACCCACCGGGGAGCTGTTTTTT.

This clone was recorded once. The CDR3 loop reads CASSAPFYGYTF. CDR3 coding DNA: TGTGCCAGCAGCGCTCCGTTTTATGGCTACACCTTC. V and J are TRBV7-2 and TRBJ1-2; D not resolved. CDR1 is SGHTA and CDR2 is FQGNSA in the germline V gene. Trimming stripped 5 bases from V and 5 bases from J, with 9 bases between. The CDR3 is 12 residues long.

The rearrangement links TRBV5-1 to TRBJ2-1; TRBD1 agrees at 9 bases. The J segment lost 4 bases and the V segment lost 5 bases, leaving 10 bases of the junction unmatched. There are 16 residues in the CDR3. Germline V gene data show CDR1 as SGHRS and CDR2 as YFSETQ. The CDR3: CASRLHPGTGYNEQFF. CDR3 nucleotides: TGCGCCAGCAGACTCCATCCCGGGACAGGGTACAATGAGCAGTTCTTC.

The chain employs TRBV28 and TRBJ1-4, with D perhaps matching TRBD1 (5 bases). CDR3 length equals 14 residues. V was trimmed by 4 bases and J by 1 base, leaving 7 bases between them. Germline V gene data show CDR1 as MDHEN and CDR2 as SYDVKM. CDR3 sequence reads: CASSSGRTNEKLFF. CDR3 nucleotides: TGTGCCAGCAGTTCAGGGAGAACTAATGAAAAACTGTTTTTT.